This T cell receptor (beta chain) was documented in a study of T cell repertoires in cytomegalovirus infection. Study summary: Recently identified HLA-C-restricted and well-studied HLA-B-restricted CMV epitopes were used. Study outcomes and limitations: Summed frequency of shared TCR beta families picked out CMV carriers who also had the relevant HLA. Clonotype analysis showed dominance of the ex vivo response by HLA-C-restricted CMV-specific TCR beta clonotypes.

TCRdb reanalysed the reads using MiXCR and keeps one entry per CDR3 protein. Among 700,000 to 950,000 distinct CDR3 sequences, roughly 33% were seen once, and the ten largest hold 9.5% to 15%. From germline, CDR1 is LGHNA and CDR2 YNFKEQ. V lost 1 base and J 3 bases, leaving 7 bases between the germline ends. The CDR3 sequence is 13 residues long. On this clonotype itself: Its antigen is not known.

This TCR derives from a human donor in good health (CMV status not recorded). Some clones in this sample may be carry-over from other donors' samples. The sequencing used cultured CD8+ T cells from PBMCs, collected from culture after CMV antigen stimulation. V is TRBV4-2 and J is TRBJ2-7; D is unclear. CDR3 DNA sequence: TGTGCCAGCAGCCAAGGGGTAGGCTACGAGCAGTACTTC. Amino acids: CASSQGVGYEQYF.